These 5 T cell receptor beta chains came from one sample sequenced in a study of type 1 and type 2 diabetes patients listed by TCRdb under 2016. Reads for this sample came from an Illumina MiSeq. Genomic DNA from sorted T cell subsets was used as template for TCRbeta CDR3 amplification. The TCRbeta CDR3 region was amplified by multiplex PCR using 30 forward and 13 reverse primers. TCRdb redid the processing of the public reads, applying fastp at Q25 and MiXCR, and retained in-frame beta chains. Records with the same CDR3 protein are collapsed into one entry carrying the most frequent genes and DNA. The sample table shows about 290,000 distinct CDR3 sequences, and roughly 44% are seen once. Approximately 15% of the sample comes from the top ten. Sequencing was carried out using peripheral blood mononuclear cells (PBMCs). The receptors shown here come from a man in his late teens or twenties with type 2 diabetes.

For this clonotype: An end of the junction does not agree with germline; a read error may underlie this. V and J are TRBV5-1 and TRBJ1-5, with a possible D match to TRBD1 (5 bases). The CDR3 is 15 amino acids. CDR1 and CDR2 (germline): SGHRS, YFSETQ. The CDR3 region is CASSHGRGSNQPQHF. DNA for the CDR3: TGTGCCAGCAGCCACGGGAGGGGCAGCAATCAGCCCCAGCATTTT.

This clonotype has a count of ten or more. This chain connects TRBV30 to TRBJ2-7; 8 bases map to TRBD1. In germline, CDR1 is GTSNPN, CDR2 SVGIG (reference sequence). CDR3 size: 13 residues. V shed 8 bases and J 3 bases; nucleotides not matched to a gene: 9. CDR3 sequence reads: CARPQGQGYEQYF. The CDR3 DNA reads TGTGCCCGTCCTCAAGGACAGGGCTACGAGCAGTACTTC.

The rearrangement uses TRBV10-3 and TRBJ2-3; TRBD2 is a possible D gene (5 bases). Germline V CDR1 and CDR2: ENHRY, SYGVKD. There are 14 residues in the CDR3. V was pared by 2 bases and J by 6 bases, with 12 bases between. CDR3 amino acids: CAISEEGLGDTQYF. CDR3 in DNA: TGTGCCATCAGTGAGGAGGGATTGGGCGATACGCAGTATTTT.

The chain recombines TRBV6-2 or TRBV6-3 with TRBJ2-3; no reliable D call. The germline V gene encodes CDR1 MNHEY and CDR2 SVGEGT. V lost 6 bases and J lost 6, with 19 bases in between. There are 15 residues in the CDR3. The CDR3 coding sequence is TGTGCCAGCAGGGCCGGGCCGGTAGAAATTGATACGCAGTATTTT. Protein sequence: CASRAGPVEIDTQYF.

V gene TRBV30 combines with J gene TRBJ1-1, with D unresolved. Germline CDR1 reads GTSNPN; CDR2 reads SVGIG (reference sequence). The CDR3 spans 13 residues. V gave up 0 bases and J gave up 3 bases, with 8 bases separating them. CDR3 bases: TGTGCCTGGAGTGTCAAGGGTGACACTGAAGCTTTCTTT. Translating gives CAWSVKGDTEAFF.